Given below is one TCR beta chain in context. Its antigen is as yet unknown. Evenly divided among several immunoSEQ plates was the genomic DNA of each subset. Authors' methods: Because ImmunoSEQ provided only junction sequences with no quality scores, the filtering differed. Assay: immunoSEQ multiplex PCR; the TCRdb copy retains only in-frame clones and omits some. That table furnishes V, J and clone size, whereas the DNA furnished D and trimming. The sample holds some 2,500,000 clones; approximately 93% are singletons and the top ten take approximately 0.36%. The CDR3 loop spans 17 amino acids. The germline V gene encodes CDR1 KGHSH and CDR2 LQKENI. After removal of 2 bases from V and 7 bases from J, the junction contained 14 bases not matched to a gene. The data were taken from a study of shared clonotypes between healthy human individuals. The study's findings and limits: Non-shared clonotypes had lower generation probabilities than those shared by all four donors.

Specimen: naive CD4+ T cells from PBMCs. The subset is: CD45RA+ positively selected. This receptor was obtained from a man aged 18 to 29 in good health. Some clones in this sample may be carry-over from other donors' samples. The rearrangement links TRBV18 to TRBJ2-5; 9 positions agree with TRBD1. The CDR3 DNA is TGTGCCAGCTCACCAACCACCGGGACAGGGTTTGGGGTGACCCAGTACTTC. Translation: CASSPTTGTGFGVTQYF. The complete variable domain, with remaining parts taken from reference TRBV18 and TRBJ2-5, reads NAGVMQNPRHLVRRRGQEARLRCSPMKGHSHVYWYRQLPEEGLKFMVYLQKENIIDESGMPKERFSAEFPKEGPSILRIQQVVRGDSAAYFCASSPTTGTGFGVTQYFGPGTRLLVL.